The rows below give T cell receptor beta chains drawn from one sample of a study of blood T cell repertoires in COVID-19. Profiled with immunoSEQ multiplex PCR; TCRdb holds only in-frame clones, not every one. The sample yields a few hundred thousand clones, around 84% seen once. The specimen sequenced was peripheral blood. The receptor set was obtained from an older woman who had recovered from COVID-19. Each CDR3 is given with its conserved first and last residue. A D gene is named only where the DNA matches it firmly. A clone size is listed for some rows: how often the clone was seen (once, few, many), or a class if it is expanded.

j_gene,d_gene,v_gene,abundance,CDR3aa
TRBJ2-2,.,TRBV2,.,CASRGDLNTGELFF
TRBJ2-2,.,TRBV7-2,.,CASSSTRASTGELFF
TRBJ1-1,TRBD1,TRBV5-1,.,CASSVGQGNTEAFF
TRBJ2-2,TRBD2,TRBV7-7,.,CASSLGLANGELFF
TRBJ1-5,.,TRBV5-8,.,CASSPPPGGQPQHF
TRBJ1-5,.,TRBV7-2,.,CASSLGGLSHQPQHF
TRBJ2-7,TRBD1,TRBV18,.,CASSPGQGLGGYEQYF
TRBJ1-1,.,TRBV19,.,CASSNSVWAMNTEAFF
TRBJ2-2,.,TRBV5-1,.,CASSFWESAGELFF
TRBJ2-7,TRBD1,TRBV2,once,CASSLDRGRNEQYF
TRBJ2-7,.,TRBV10-3,.,CAITGGLSYEQYF
TRBJ2-7,TRBD2,TRBV3-1/TRBV3-2,.,CASSPRTSGGSFFYEQYF
TRBJ2-2,.,TRBV19,.,CASSITRQTGELFF
TRBJ2-5,TRBD1,TRBV5-5,.,CASSLAGGLGETQYF